This TCR beta chain appears in the sequencing data of a study of OX40 agonist ivuxolimab in advanced cancers. Peripheral blood came from all dose cohorts at three timepoints. TCRdb keeps only in-frame clones here, not all; method: immunoSEQ multiplex PCR. The sample shows over 60,000 clones, 80% to 90% of them seen only once. The clonotype comes from an adult with an advanced solid tumor such as melanoma, head and neck, liver or kidney cancer. The sample here was CD4+ or CD8+ T cells sorted from blood, taken in a trial of the OX40 agonist ivuxolimab.

The CDR3 DNA reads as TGTGCCAGCAGAACAGATAGCAATCAGCCCCAGCATTTT. This gives the protein CASRTDSNQPQHF. The V and J genes are TRBV2 and TRBJ1-5; D unclear. V gave up 6 bases and J gave up 0 bases, with 6 bases separating them. Germline V gives CDR1 SNHLY, CDR2 FYNNEI. There are 13 residues in the CDR3.